The rows below give T cell receptor beta chains drawn from one sample of a study of tumor T cells in aggressive B-cell lymphoma. Clones were read by immunoSEQ multiplex PCR, and TCRdb kept only the in-frame ones, dropping some. The sample yields 3,100 or so clones, roughly nine tenths seen once. Source material: tumor tissue. The receptors were gathered from an adult with diffuse large B cell lymphoma. CDR3s include the opening cysteine and the closing phenylalanine or tryptophan. Each record gives: clone size, J gene, V gene, D gene, CDR3 protein, CDR3 DNA. A D gene is named only where the DNA matches it firmly. Size tells how often a clone was seen (once, few, many) or the class of an expanded clone, and some rows leave it out.

abundance: .; j_gene: TRBJ1-2; v_gene: TRBV9; d_gene: TRBD1; CDR3aa: CASSPLDRGFYGYTF; CDR3nt: TGTGCCAGCAGCCCCCTAGACAGGGGCTTCTATGGCTACACCTTC
abundance: .; j_gene: TRBJ1-2; v_gene: TRBV7-7; d_gene: .; CDR3aa: CASSLERQVGGGYTF; CDR3nt: TGTGCTAGCAGCTTAGAGCGACAGGTTGGGGGTGGCTACACCTTC
abundance: .; j_gene: TRBJ2-7; v_gene: TRBV7-6; d_gene: TRBD2; CDR3aa: CVSSLAGAYEQYF; CDR3nt: TGTGTCAGCAGCTTAGCGGGAGCCTACGAGCAGTACTTC
abundance: .; j_gene: TRBJ2-2; v_gene: TRBV5-1; d_gene: TRBD2; CDR3aa: CASSYIAGGTGELFF; CDR3nt: TGCGCCAGCAGCTATATAGCGGGGGGTACCGGGGAGCTGTTTTTT
abundance: .; j_gene: TRBJ1-1; v_gene: TRBV5-1; d_gene: TRBD1; CDR3aa: CASSFKQGSTEAFF; CDR3nt: TGCGCCAGCAGCTTTAAACAGGGGTCCACTGAAGCTTTCTTT
abundance: .; j_gene: TRBJ1-1; v_gene: TRBV20-1; d_gene: .; CDR3aa: CSAQPTGRAFF; CDR3nt: TGCAGTGCTCAACCTACAGGGAGAGCTTTCTTT
abundance: .; j_gene: TRBJ2-3; v_gene: TRBV4-2; d_gene: TRBD2; CDR3aa: CASALGGAGAADTQYF; CDR3nt: TGTGCCAGCGCCCTAGGGGGAGCGGGAGCCGCAGATACGCAGTATTTT
abundance: .; j_gene: TRBJ2-7; v_gene: TRBV5-1; d_gene: TRBD1; CDR3aa: CASSAGPGTGSTEQYF; CDR3nt: TGCGCCAGCAGCGCGGGTCCCGGGACAGGGTCTACGGAGCAGTACTTC
abundance: once; j_gene: TRBJ2-1; v_gene: TRBV10-1; d_gene: TRBD1; CDR3aa: CASSYRGWNEQFF; CDR3nt: TGCGCCAGCAGCTACAGGGGGTGGAATGAGCAGTTCTTC
abundance: .; j_gene: TRBJ1-2; v_gene: TRBV6-1; d_gene: .; CDR3aa: CAIDKRNYGGYTF; CDR3nt: TGTGCCATCGATAAAAGGAACTATGGAGGCTACACCTTC
abundance: .; j_gene: TRBJ2-7; v_gene: TRBV9; d_gene: .; CDR3aa: CASSVGAGASYEQYF; CDR3nt: TGTGCCAGCAGCGTTGGGGCGGGGGCTTCCTACGAGCAGTACTTC
abundance: .; j_gene: TRBJ2-2; v_gene: TRBV5-1; d_gene: TRBD1; CDR3aa: CASSPGQASDGGELFF; CDR3nt: TGCGCCAGCAGCCCCGGACAGGCAAGTGACGGCGGGGAGCTGTTTTTT
abundance: .; j_gene: TRBJ2-1; v_gene: TRBV13; d_gene: TRBD2; CDR3aa: CASSSSGLAGEYEQFF; CDR3nt: TGTGCCAGCAGCTCCTCGGGACTAGCGGGAGAGTATGAGCAGTTCTTC
abundance: .; j_gene: TRBJ2-3; v_gene: TRBV6-5; d_gene: TRBD2; CDR3aa: CASRPGLVSDTQYF; CDR3nt: TGTGCCAGCAGACCCGGACTAGTCTCGGATACGCAGTATTTT
abundance: .; j_gene: TRBJ1-4; v_gene: TRBV5-1; d_gene: .; CDR3aa: CASRRGNEKLFF; CDR3nt: TGCGCCAGCAGGAGGGGGAATGAAAAACTGTTTTTT
abundance: .; j_gene: TRBJ1-1; v_gene: TRBV7-9; d_gene: TRBD1; CDR3aa: CASSSGTGNTEAFF; CDR3nt: TGTGCCAGCAGCTCCGGGACAGGGAACACTGAAGCTTTCTTT
abundance: .; j_gene: TRBJ2-3; v_gene: TRBV2; d_gene: TRBD2; CDR3aa: CASSAGLADSTDTQYF; CDR3nt: TGTGCCAGCAGCGCGGGACTAGCGGACAGCACAGATACGCAGTATTTT
abundance: .; j_gene: TRBJ2-5; v_gene: TRBV7-9; d_gene: .; CDR3aa: CASSPDSVQETQYF; CDR3nt: TGTGCCAGCAGCCCCGACAGCGTCCAAGAGACCCAGTACTTC
abundance: once; j_gene: TRBJ1-5; v_gene: TRBV6-5; d_gene: .; CDR3aa: CASSYQVNQPQHF; CDR3nt: TGTGCCAGCAGTTACCAGGTAAATCAGCCCCAGCATTTT
abundance: .; j_gene: TRBJ2-7; v_gene: TRBV21-1; d_gene: .; CDR3aa: CASSKGIRDLYYEQYF; CDR3nt: TGTGCCAGCAGCAAAGGCATCCGGGATCTCTACTACGAGCAGTACTTC
abundance: .; j_gene: TRBJ2-3; v_gene: TRBV7-3; d_gene: TRBD2; CDR3aa: CASSFGLAGVGDTQYF; CDR3nt: TGTGCCAGCAGCTTTGGACTAGCGGGAGTGGGAGATACGCAGTATTTT
abundance: .; j_gene: TRBJ2-2; v_gene: TRBV21-1; d_gene: .; CDR3aa: CASSAGQGLRTGELFF; CDR3nt: TGTGCCAGCAGCGCAGGACAGGGGTTGAGGACCGGGGAGCTGTTTTTT
abundance: .; j_gene: TRBJ2-7; v_gene: TRBV18; d_gene: .; CDR3aa: CASSPLRGYEQYF; CDR3nt: TGTGCCAGCTCACCCCTTCGAGGCTACGAGCAGTACTTC
abundance: .; j_gene: TRBJ2-7; v_gene: TRBV9; d_gene: .; CDR3aa: CASSVAAGVPYEQYF; CDR3nt: TGTGCCAGCAGCGTAGCCGCAGGGGTCCCCTACGAGCAGTACTTC
abundance: .; j_gene: TRBJ2-6; v_gene: TRBV2; d_gene: TRBD1; CDR3aa: CASKILRQGATGANVLTF; CDR3nt: TGTGCCAGTAAGATCCTGCGACAGGGGGCAACTGGGGCCAACGTCCTGACTTTC
abundance: .; j_gene: TRBJ2-1; v_gene: TRBV18; d_gene: .; CDR3aa: CVSSPLARSYNEQFF; CDR3nt: TGTGTCAGCTCACCATTAGCCCGCTCCTACAATGAGCAGTTCTTC
abundance: .; j_gene: TRBJ2-2; v_gene: TRBV5-1; d_gene: .; CDR3aa: CASSLALTGRGELFF; CDR3nt: TGCGCCAGCAGCTTGGCCCTGACGGGTCGCGGGGAGCTGTTTTTT
abundance: .; j_gene: TRBJ1-2; v_gene: TRBV30; d_gene: .; CDR3aa: CAWSGWRGGYGYTF; CDR3nt: TGTGCCTGGAGTGGATGGAGGGGGGGTTATGGCTACACCTTC
abundance: .; j_gene: TRBJ2-7; v_gene: TRBV10-3; d_gene: .; CDR3aa: CAISVPQRRYEQYF; CDR3nt: TGTGCCATCAGTGTACCGCAGCGTCGGTACGAGCAGTACTTC
abundance: .; j_gene: TRBJ2-2; v_gene: TRBV6-1; d_gene: .; CDR3aa: CASSENFGANTGELFF; CDR3nt: TGTGCCAGCAGTGAGAATTTCGGAGCGAACACCGGGGAGCTGTTTTTT
abundance: .; j_gene: TRBJ2-2; v_gene: TRBV5-1; d_gene: TRBD2; CDR3aa: CASSTIAGANTGELFF; CDR3nt: TGCGCCAGCAGCACTATAGCGGGAGCGAACACCGGGGAGCTGTTTTTT
abundance: .; j_gene: TRBJ2-7; v_gene: TRBV21-1; d_gene: .; CDR3aa: CASSKIEILAEQYEQYF; CDR3nt: TGTGCCAGCAGCAAAATTGAAATACTAGCGGAACAATACGAGCAGTACTTC
abundance: .; j_gene: TRBJ2-7; v_gene: TRBV7-9; d_gene: TRBD1; CDR3aa: CASSLGWGRDRGSEQYF; CDR3nt: TGTGCCAGCAGCTTAGGTTGGGGAAGGGACAGGGGAAGCGAGCAGTATTTC
abundance: .; j_gene: TRBJ1-1; v_gene: TRBV7-3; d_gene: .; CDR3aa: CASSLSQVSSEAFF; CDR3nt: TGTGCCAGCAGCTTATCCCAGGTATCGTCTGAAGCTTTCTTT